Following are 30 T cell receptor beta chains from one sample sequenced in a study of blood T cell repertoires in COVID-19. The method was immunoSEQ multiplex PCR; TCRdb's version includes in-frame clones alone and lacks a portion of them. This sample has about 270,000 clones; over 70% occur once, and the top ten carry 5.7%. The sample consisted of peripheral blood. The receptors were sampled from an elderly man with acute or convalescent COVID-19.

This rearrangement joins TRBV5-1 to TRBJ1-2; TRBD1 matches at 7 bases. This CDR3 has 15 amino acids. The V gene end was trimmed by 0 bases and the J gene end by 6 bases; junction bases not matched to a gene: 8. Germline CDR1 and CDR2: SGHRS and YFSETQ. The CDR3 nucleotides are TGCGCCAGCAGCTTGGCACACAGGGGAATGGATGGCTACACCTTC. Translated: CASSLAHRGMDGYTF. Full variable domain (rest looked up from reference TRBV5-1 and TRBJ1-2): KAGVTQTPRYLIKTRGQQVTLSCSPISGHRSVSWYQQTPGQGLQFLFEYFSETQRNKGNFPGRFSGRQFSNSRSEMNVSTLELGDSALYLCASSLAHRGMDGYTFGSGTRLTVV.

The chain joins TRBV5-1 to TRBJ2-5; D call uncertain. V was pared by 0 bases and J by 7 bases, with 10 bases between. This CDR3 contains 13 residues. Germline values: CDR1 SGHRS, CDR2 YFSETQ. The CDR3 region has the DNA TGCGCCAGCAGCTTGGTCTTCCCGGGGACCCAGTACTTC. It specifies CASSLVFPGTQYF.

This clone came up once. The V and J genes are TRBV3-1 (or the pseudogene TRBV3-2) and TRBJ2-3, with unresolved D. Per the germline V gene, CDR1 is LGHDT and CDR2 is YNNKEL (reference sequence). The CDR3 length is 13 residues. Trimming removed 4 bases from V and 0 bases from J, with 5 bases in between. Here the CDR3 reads CASSRLSTDTQYF. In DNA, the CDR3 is TGTGCCAGCAGCCGGCTGAGCACAGATACGCAGTATTTT.

The CDR3 loop is CASRSGGATEFVIQYF. CDR3 coding DNA: TGTGCCAGCCGTAGCGGGGGGGCCACAGAATTTGTCATTCAGTACTTC. The J gene is TRBJ2-4, the V gene TRBV28; 11 bases agree with TRBD2. The CDR3 extends over 16 amino acids. The V segment lost 8 bases and the J segment 9 bases; nucleotides outside the gene matches: 15. In germline, CDR1 is MDHEN, CDR2 SYDVKM.

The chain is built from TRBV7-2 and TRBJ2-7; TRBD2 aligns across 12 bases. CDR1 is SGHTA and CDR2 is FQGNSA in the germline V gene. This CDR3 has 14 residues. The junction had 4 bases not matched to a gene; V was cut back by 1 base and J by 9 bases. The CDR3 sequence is CASSLGLAGAMQYF. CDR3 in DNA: TGTGCCAGCAGCTTAGGACTAGCGGGGGCCATGCAGTACTTC.

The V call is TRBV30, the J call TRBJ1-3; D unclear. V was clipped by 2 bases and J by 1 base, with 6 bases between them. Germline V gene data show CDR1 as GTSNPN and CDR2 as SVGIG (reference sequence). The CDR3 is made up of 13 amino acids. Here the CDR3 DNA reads TGTGCCTGGAGTCGAGAGTCTGGAAACACCATATATTTT. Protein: CAWSRESGNTIYF.

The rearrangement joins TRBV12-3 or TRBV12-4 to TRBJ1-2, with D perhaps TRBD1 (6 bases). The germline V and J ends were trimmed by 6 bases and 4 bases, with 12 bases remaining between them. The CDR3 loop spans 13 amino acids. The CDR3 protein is CASRPGQLYGYTF. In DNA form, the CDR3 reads TGTGCCAGCAGACCAGGACAGCTCTATGGCTACACCTTC.

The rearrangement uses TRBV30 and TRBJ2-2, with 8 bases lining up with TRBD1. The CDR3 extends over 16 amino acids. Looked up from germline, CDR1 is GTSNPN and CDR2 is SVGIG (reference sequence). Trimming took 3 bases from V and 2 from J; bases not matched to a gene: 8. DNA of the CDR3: TGTGCCTGGAGGACCCAGGGGGCGGGAAACACCGGGGAGCTGTTTTTT. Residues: CAWRTQGAGNTGELFF.

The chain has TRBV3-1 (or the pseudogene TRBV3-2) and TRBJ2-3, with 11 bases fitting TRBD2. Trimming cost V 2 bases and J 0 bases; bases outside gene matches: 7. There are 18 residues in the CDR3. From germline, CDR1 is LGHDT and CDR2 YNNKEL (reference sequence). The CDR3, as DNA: TGTGCCAGCAGCCAAACTAGCGGGGGCTACACTAGCACAGATACGCAGTATTTT. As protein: CASSQTSGGYTSTDTQYF.

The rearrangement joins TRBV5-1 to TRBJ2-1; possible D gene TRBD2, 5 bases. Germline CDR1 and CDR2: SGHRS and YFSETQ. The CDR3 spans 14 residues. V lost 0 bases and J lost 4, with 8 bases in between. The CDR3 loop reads CASSLALAYNEQFF. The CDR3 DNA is TGCGCCAGCAGCTTGGCTCTAGCATACAATGAGCAGTTCTTC.

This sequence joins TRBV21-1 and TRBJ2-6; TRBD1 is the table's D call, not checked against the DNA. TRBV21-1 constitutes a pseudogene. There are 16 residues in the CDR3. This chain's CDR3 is CASAPGQNSGANVLTF. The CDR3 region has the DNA TGTGCCAGCGCCCCGGGACAAAACTCTGGGGCCAACGTCCTGACTTTC.

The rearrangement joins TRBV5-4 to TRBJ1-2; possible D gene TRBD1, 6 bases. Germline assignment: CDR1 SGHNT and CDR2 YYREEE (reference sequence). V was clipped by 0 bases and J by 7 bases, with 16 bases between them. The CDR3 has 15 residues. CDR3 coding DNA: TGTGCCAGCAGCTTGGGAGGGGGTTACGATTCTGGCTACACCTTC. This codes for CASSLGGGYDSGYTF. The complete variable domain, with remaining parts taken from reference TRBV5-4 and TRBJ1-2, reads ETGVTQSPTHLIKTRGQQVTLRCSSQSGHNTVSWYQQALGQGPQFIFQYYREEENGRGNFPPRFSGLQFPNYSSELNVNALELDDSALYLCASSLGGGYDSGYTFGSGTRLTVV.

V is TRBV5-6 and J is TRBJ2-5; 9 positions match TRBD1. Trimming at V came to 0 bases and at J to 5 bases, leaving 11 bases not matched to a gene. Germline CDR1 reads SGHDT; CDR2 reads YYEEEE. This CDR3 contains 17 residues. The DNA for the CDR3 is TGTGCCAGCAGCTTGGTGGAAAGGGACAGGGCTTGGGAGACCCAGTACTTC. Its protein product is CASSLVERDRAWETQYF. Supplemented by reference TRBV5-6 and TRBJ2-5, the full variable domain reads DAGVTQSPTHLIKTRGQQVTLRCSPKSGHDTVSWYQQALGQGPQFIFQYYEEEERQRGNFPDRFSGHQFPNYSSELNVNALLLGDSALYLCASSLVERDRAWETQYFGPGTRLLVL.

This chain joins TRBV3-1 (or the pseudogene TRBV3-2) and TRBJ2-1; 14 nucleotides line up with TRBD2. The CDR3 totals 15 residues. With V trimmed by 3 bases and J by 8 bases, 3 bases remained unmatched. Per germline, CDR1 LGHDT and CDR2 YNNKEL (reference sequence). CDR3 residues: CASSQGTSGGHEQFF. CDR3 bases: TGTGCCAGCAGCCAGGGGACTAGCGGGGGCCATGAGCAGTTCTTC.

CDR3 nucleotides: TGTGCCAGCAGTTCCCTTCAGCCCCAGCATTTT. Its protein product is CASSSLQPQHF. The rearrangement joins TRBV28 to TRBJ1-5; no clear D. Germline assignment: CDR1 MDHEN and CDR2 SYDVKM. The CDR3 totals 11 residues. The ends were cut back, 4 bases at V and 6 bases at J, with 4 bases in the middle.

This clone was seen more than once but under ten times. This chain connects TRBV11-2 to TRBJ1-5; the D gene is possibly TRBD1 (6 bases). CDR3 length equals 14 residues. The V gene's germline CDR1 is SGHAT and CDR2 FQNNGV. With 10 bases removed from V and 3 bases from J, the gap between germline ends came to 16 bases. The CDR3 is CAIYPGGHNQPQHF. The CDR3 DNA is TGTGCCATCTACCCGGGGGGCCACAATCAGCCCCAGCATTTT.

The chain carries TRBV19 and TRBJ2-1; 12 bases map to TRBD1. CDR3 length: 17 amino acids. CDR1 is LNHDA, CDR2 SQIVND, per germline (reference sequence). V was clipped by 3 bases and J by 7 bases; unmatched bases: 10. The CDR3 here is CASSMWSGQGARNEQFF. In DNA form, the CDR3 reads TGTGCCAGTAGTATGTGGTCGGGACAGGGGGCGCGGAATGAGCAGTTCTTC.

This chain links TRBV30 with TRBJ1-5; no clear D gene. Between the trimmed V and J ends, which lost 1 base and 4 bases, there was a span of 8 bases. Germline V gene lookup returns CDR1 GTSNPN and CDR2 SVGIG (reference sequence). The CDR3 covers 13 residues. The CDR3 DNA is TGTGCCTGGAGTGAGGCAGGTAATCAGCCCCAGCATTTT. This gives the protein CAWSEAGNQPQHF.

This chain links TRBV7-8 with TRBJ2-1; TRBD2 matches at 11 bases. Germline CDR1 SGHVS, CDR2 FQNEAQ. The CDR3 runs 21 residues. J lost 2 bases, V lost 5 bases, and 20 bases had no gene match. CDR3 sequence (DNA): TGTGCCAGCAGCCACCCGCTGGGTCAGGGAGTAGCGGGGGGGACCTACAATGAGCAGTTCTTC. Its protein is CASSHPLGQGVAGGTYNEQFF.

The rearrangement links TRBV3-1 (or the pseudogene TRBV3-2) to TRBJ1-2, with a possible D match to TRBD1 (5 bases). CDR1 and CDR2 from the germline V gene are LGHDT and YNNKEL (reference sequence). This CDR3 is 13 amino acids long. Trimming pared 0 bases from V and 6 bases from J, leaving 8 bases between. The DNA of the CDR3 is TGTGCCAGCAGCCAAGATGCAGGGAATGGCTACACCTTC. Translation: CASSQDAGNGYTF.

The CDR3 DNA is TGTGCCAGCAGCCGGGACATAGGGTTTTCGGACGAGCAGTACTTC. Translated: CASSRDIGFSDEQYF. The rearrangement joins TRBV5-4 to TRBJ2-7; perhaps TRBD1 as D (6 bases). CDR1 SGHNT and CDR2 YYREEE come from the germline V gene (reference sequence). The CDR3 loop spans 15 amino acids. Trimming shortened V by 4 bases and J by 5 bases, and 19 bases separated the two germline ends.

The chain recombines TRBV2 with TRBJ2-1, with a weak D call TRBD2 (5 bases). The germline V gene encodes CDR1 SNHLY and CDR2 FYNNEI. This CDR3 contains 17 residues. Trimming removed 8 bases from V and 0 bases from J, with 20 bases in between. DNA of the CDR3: TGTGCCAGCGGAGGAGATCCGGGTGAAAGCTCCTACAATGAGCAGTTCTTC. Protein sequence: CASGGDPGESSYNEQFF.

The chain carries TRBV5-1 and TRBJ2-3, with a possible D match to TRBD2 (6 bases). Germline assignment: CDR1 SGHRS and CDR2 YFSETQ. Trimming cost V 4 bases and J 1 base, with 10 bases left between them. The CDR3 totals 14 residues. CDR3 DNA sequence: TGCGCCAGCAGCGAGGGACTTCGCACAGATACGCAGTATTTT. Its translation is CASSEGLRTDTQYF.

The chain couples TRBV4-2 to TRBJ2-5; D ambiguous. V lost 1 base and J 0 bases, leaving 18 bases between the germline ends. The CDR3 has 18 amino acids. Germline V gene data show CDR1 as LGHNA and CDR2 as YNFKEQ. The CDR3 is CASSQVYGSGQDQETQYF. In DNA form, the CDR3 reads TGTGCCAGCAGCCAAGTTTATGGGTCTGGGCAAGACCAAGAGACCCAGTACTTC.

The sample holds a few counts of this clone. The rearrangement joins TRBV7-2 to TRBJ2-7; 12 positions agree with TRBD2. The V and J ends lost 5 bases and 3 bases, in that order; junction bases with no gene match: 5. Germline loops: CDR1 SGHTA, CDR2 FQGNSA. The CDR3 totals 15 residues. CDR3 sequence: CASSKLAGGIYEQYF. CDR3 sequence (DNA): TGTGCCAGCAGCAAACTAGCGGGGGGAATCTACGAGCAGTACTTC.

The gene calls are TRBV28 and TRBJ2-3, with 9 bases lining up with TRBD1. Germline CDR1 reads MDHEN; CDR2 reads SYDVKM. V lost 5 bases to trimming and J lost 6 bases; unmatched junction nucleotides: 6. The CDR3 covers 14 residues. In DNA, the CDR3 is TGTGCCAGCAGTCCCGGGACAGGGCGTGATACGCAGTATTTT. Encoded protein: CASSPGTGRDTQYF.

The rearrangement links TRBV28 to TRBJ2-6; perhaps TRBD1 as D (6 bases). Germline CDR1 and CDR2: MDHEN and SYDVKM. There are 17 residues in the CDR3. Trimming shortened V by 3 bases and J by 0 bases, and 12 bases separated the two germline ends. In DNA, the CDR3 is TGTGCCAGCAGTTTCAGGGGAAAGAGCTCTGGGGCCAACGTCCTGACTTTC. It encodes CASSFRGKSSGANVLTF.

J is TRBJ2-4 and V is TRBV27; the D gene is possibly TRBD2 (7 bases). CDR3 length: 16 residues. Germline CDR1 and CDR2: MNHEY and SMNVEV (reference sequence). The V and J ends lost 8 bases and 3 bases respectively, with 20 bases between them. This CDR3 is CASRLGGGGGKNIQYF. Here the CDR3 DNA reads TGTGCCAGCCGCCTAGGGGGGGGCGGTGGCAAAAACATTCAGTACTTC.

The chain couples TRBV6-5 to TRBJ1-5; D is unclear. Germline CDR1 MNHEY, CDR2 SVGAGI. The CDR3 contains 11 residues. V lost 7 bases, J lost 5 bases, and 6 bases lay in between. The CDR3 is CASNSHQPQHF. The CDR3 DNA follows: TGTGCCAGCAACAGCCATCAGCCCCAGCATTTT.

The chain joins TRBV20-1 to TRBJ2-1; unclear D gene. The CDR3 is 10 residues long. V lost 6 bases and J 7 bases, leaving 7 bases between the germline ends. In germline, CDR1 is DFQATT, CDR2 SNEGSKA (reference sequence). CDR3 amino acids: CSAHGNEQFF. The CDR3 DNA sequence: TGCAGTGCCCACGGGAATGAGCAGTTCTTC.